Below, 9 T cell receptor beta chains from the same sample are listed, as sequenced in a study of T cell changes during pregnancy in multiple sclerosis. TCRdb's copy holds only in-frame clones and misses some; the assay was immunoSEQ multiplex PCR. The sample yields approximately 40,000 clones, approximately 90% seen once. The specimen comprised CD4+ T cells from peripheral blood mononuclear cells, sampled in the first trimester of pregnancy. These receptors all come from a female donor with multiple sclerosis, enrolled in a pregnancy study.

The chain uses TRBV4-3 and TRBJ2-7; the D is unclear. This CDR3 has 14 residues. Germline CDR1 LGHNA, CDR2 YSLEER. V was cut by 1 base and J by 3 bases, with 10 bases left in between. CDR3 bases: TGCGCCAGCAGCCAAGCTTCCAGAGGCTACGAGCAGTACTTC. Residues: CASSQASRGYEQYF.

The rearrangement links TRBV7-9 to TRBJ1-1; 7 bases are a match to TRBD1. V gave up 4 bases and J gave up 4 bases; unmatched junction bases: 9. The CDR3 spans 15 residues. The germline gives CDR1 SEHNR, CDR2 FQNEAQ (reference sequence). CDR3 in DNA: TGTGCCAGCAGCTCATGGACAGGCTCGATCACTGAAGCTTTCTTT. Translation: CASSSWTGSITEAFF.

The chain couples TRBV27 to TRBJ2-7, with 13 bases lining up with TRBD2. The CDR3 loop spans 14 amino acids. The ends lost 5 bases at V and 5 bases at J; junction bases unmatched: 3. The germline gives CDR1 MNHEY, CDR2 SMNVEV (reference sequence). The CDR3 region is CASSTSGRAHEQYF. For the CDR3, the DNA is TGTGCCAGCAGTACTAGCGGGAGGGCCCACGAGCAGTACTTC.

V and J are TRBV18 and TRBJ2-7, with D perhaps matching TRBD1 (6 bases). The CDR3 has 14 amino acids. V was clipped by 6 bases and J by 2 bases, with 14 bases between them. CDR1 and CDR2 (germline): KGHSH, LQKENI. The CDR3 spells CASSPGTQTYEQYF. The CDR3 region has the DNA TGTGCCAGCTCCCCCGGGACACAGACCTACGAGCAGTACTTC.

The CDR3 nucleotides are TGTGCCAGCAGCGTAGGTTCAGGGGGAGGCTACACCTTC. Protein: CASSVGSGGGYTF. The chain is built from TRBV9 and TRBJ1-2; TRBD1 matches 7 bases. Germline assignment: CDR1 SGDLS and CDR2 YYNGEE. Germline trimming cut 0 bases from V and 8 bases from J; bases unmatched to any gene: 4. The CDR3 length is 13 residues.

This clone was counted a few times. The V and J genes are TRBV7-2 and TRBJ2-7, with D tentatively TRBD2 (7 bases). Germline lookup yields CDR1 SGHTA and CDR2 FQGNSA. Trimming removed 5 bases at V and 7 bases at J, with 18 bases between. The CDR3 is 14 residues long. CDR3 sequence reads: CASSPVGGLGEQYF. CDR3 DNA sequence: TGTGCCAGCAGCCCGGTCGGGGGGCTAGGAGAGCAGTACTTC.

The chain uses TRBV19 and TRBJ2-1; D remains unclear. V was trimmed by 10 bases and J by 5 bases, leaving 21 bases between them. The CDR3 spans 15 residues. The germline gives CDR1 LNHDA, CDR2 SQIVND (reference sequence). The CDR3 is CATRVYLSVNNEQFF. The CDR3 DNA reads TGTGCCACCCGAGTGTACCTCTCGGTTAACAATGAGCAGTTCTTC.

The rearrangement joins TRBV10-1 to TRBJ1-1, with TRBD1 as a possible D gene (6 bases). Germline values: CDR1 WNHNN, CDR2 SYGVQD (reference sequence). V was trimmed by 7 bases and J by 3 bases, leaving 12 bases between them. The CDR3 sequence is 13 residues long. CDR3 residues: CASKEGGDTEAFF. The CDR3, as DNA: TGCGCCAGCAAAGAAGGGGGGGACACTGAAGCTTTCTTT.

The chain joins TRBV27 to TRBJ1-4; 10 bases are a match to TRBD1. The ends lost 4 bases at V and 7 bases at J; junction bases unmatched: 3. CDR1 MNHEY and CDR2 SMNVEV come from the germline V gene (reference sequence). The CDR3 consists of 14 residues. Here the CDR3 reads CASSSGTGVEKLFF. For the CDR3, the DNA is TGTGCCAGCAGTTCCGGGACAGGGGTTGAAAAACTGTTTTTT.